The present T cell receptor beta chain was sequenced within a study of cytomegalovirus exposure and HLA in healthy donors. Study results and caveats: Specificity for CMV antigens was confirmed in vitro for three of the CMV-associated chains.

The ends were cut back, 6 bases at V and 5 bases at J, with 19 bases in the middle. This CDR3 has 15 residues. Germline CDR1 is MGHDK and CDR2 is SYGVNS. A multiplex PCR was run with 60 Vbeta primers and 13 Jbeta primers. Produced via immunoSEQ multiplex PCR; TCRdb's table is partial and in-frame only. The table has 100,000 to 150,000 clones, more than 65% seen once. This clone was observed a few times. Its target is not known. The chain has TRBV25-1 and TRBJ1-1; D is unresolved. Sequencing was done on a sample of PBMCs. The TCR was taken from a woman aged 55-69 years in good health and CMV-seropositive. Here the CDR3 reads CASSPQVVGRTEAFF. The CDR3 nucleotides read TGTGCCAGCAGCCCGCAGGTCGTCGGGAGGACTGAAGCTTTCTTT.